These T cell receptor beta chains were read from a single sample in a study of OX40 agonist ivuxolimab in advanced cancers. Sequencing used immunoSEQ multiplex PCR; TCRdb keeps in-frame clones, though not all of them. The table lists tens of thousands of clones, 80% to 90% of them singletons, with 2% to 2.5% in the top ten. Sequencing was performed on CD4+ or CD8+ T cells sorted from blood, taken in a trial of the OX40 agonist ivuxolimab. The receptors here all came from an adult with an advanced solid tumor such as melanoma, head and neck, liver or kidney cancer. Both conserved end residues are part of each CDR3. The order of the fields is J gene, V gene, D gene, clone size, CDR3 DNA, CDR3 protein. D genes are given only for firm matches. Clone size is given for some rows only: seen once, a few or many times, or a class if the clone is expanded.

j_gene: TRBJ2-5
v_gene: TRBV28
d_gene: NA
abundance: NA
CDR3nt: TGTGCCAGCAGATACCCCCCCGTCGCGGGGATCCGCGAGACCCAGTACTTC
CDR3aa: CASRYPPVAGIRETQYF

j_gene: TRBJ2-1
v_gene: TRBV2
d_gene: NA
abundance: NA
CDR3nt: TGTGCCAGCAGTGACCAGGGGCCCCCCCACAATGAGCAGTTCTTC
CDR3aa: CASSDQGPPHNEQFF

j_gene: TRBJ1-5
v_gene: TRBV10-2
d_gene: NA
abundance: NA
CDR3nt: TGCGCCAGCAGTGAGTCCGGGGGTGGTTTTGAGCCCCAGCATTTT
CDR3aa: CASSESGGGFEPQHF

j_gene: TRBJ1-1
v_gene: TRBV9
d_gene: TRBD1
abundance: NA
CDR3nt: TGTGCCAGCAGCGTGGACAGGTTGAACACTGAAGCTTTCTTT
CDR3aa: CASSVDRLNTEAFF

j_gene: TRBJ1-1
v_gene: TRBV27
d_gene: NA
abundance: NA
CDR3nt: TGTGCCAGCAGTTTGAAACCAGACTGGCTAGCTTTCTTT
CDR3aa: CASSLKPDWLAFF

j_gene: TRBJ2-5
v_gene: TRBV21-1
d_gene: NA
abundance: NA
CDR3nt: TGTGCCAGCAGCAAAGCAGGGTTTAGCGAGACCCAGTACTTC
CDR3aa: CASSKAGFSETQYF

j_gene: TRBJ2-1
v_gene: TRBV19
d_gene: NA
abundance: NA
CDR3nt: TGTGCCAGTGGGATTAATGTAGGGCCCTACAATGAGCAGTTCTTC
CDR3aa: CASGINVGPYNEQFF

j_gene: TRBJ1-2
v_gene: TRBV28
d_gene: NA
abundance: NA
CDR3nt: TGTGCCAGCAGGCAGGGGCCCTCTGGCTACACCTTC
CDR3aa: CASRQGPSGYTF

j_gene: TRBJ2-3
v_gene: TRBV18
d_gene: NA
abundance: NA
CDR3nt: TGTGCCAGCTCACCGGGGGAGGTGACAGATACGCAGTATTTT
CDR3aa: CASSPGEVTDTQYF

j_gene: TRBJ2-2
v_gene: TRBV18
d_gene: TRBD2
abundance: NA
CDR3nt: TGTGCCAGCTCACCACCGAGGAGGCCCGTGGGGGGGACCGGGGAGCTGTTTTTT
CDR3aa: CASSPPRRPVGGTGELFF

j_gene: TRBJ2-7
v_gene: TRBV2
d_gene: TRBD2
abundance: NA
CDR3nt: TGTGCCAGCAGTGAAGTCGGGGGGTGGACCACCGGGCAGCAGTACTTC
CDR3aa: CASSEVGGWTTGQQYF

j_gene: TRBJ2-3
v_gene: TRBV5-4
d_gene: NA
abundance: medium-sized
CDR3nt: TGTGCCAGCCAGGGTCCGAGGCAGCCTAATCAAGGCACAGATACGCAGTATTTT
CDR3aa: CASQGPRQPNQGTDTQYF

j_gene: TRBJ2-3
v_gene: TRBV2
d_gene: TRBD2
abundance: NA
CDR3nt: TGTGCCAGTAAGCGAGAAAGCGGGAGCTCATGGGATACGCAGTATTTT
CDR3aa: CASKRESGSSWDTQYF

j_gene: TRBJ2-6
v_gene: TRBV19
d_gene: NA
abundance: NA
CDR3nt: TGTGCCAGTAGTATTCAACAGGGAGCTGGGGCCAACGTCCTGACTTTC
CDR3aa: CASSIQQGAGANVLTF

j_gene: TRBJ2-7
v_gene: TRBV19
d_gene: NA
abundance: NA
CDR3nt: TGTGCCAGTAGTACCCTAGGGGACACAACCTACGAGCAGTACTTC
CDR3aa: CASSTLGDTTYEQYF

j_gene: TRBJ2-3
v_gene: TRBV10-2
d_gene: NA
abundance: NA
CDR3nt: TGCGCCAGCAGCGCTAAAGGACGCACAGATACGCAGTATTTT
CDR3aa: CASSAKGRTDTQYF

j_gene: TRBJ2-3
v_gene: TRBV4-1
d_gene: NA
abundance: NA
CDR3nt: TGCGCCAGCAGCCACGACTGGAACACAGATACGCAGTATTTT
CDR3aa: CASSHDWNTDTQYF

j_gene: TRBJ2-3
v_gene: TRBV11-3
d_gene: TRBD1
abundance: NA
CDR3nt: TGTGCCAGCAGCTCAAGGACAGGGGCAGATACGCAGTATTTT
CDR3aa: CASSSRTGADTQYF

j_gene: TRBJ2-2
v_gene: TRBV6-4
d_gene: TRBD2
abundance: NA
CDR3nt: TGTGCCAGCAGTACCGGGAGTAGCGGGATGAACACCGGGGAGCTGTTTTTT
CDR3aa: CASSTGSSGMNTGELFF

j_gene: TRBJ1-1
v_gene: TRBV27
d_gene: NA
abundance: NA
CDR3nt: TGTGCCAGCAGGACCGGGAACACTGAAGCTTTCTTT
CDR3aa: CASRTGNTEAFF

j_gene: TRBJ2-2
v_gene: TRBV5-1
d_gene: TRBD1
abundance: NA
CDR3nt: TGCGCCAGCAGCCCCCAATCAGGGGGCCACGGGGAGCTGTTTTTT
CDR3aa: CASSPQSGGHGELFF

j_gene: TRBJ1-2
v_gene: TRBV6-1
d_gene: NA
abundance: NA
CDR3nt: TGTGCCAGCAGTTTAGGGGGTGCCTATGGCTACACCTTC
CDR3aa: CASSLGGAYGYTF

j_gene: TRBJ2-5
v_gene: TRBV19
d_gene: NA
abundance: once
CDR3nt: TGTGCCAGTGGTGACCGAGGGACCCAGTACTTC
CDR3aa: CASGDRGTQYF

j_gene: TRBJ2-7
v_gene: TRBV7-9
d_gene: NA
abundance: NA
CDR3nt: TGTGCCAGCAGCTTAGAGGCAGGGGAAAACTACGAGCAGTACTTC
CDR3aa: CASSLEAGENYEQYF

j_gene: TRBJ2-1
v_gene: TRBV7-9
d_gene: TRBD2
abundance: NA
CDR3nt: TGTGCCAGCAGCCCAACTAGCGGGAGGTCCAATGAGCAGTTCTTC
CDR3aa: CASSPTSGRSNEQFF

j_gene: TRBJ2-2
v_gene: TRBV21-1
d_gene: NA
abundance: NA
CDR3nt: TGTGCCAGCAGCAAAGTAAGGACTAGCGGGAGTGGGAGCACCGGGGAGCTGTTTTTT
CDR3aa: CASSKVRTSGSGSTGELFF

j_gene: TRBJ2-3
v_gene: TRBV5-3
d_gene: NA
abundance: NA
CDR3nt: TGTGCCGGTGAAGGGACGCAGTATTTT
CDR3aa: CAGEGTQYF

j_gene: TRBJ1-3
v_gene: TRBV10-3
d_gene: NA
abundance: NA
CDR3nt: TGTGCCATCAGTGACAGGGCCTCTGGAAACACCATATATTTT
CDR3aa: CAISDRASGNTIYF

j_gene: TRBJ2-1
v_gene: TRBV2
d_gene: TRBD1
abundance: NA
CDR3nt: TGTGCCAGCAGTGATGCGTCAGGGGGATACAATGAGCAGTTCTTC
CDR3aa: CASSDASGGYNEQFF

j_gene: TRBJ2-1
v_gene: TRBV18
d_gene: NA
abundance: NA
CDR3nt: TGTGCCAGCTCACCACGGGGCGTCTACAATGAGCAGTTCTTC
CDR3aa: CASSPRGVYNEQFF

j_gene: TRBJ1-1
v_gene: TRBV18
d_gene: TRBD1
abundance: few
CDR3nt: TGTGCCAGCTCACCTAAGCAGGGGGCTGGAAACACTGAAGCTTTCTTT
CDR3aa: CASSPKQGAGNTEAFF

j_gene: TRBJ2-1
v_gene: TRBV6-6
d_gene: NA
abundance: NA
CDR3nt: TGTGCCACCACTAAACGGGGAGAAGAGCAGTTCTTC
CDR3aa: CATTKRGEEQFF

j_gene: TRBJ2-7
v_gene: TRBV20-1
d_gene: NA
abundance: NA
CDR3nt: TGCAGTGTCGCCGTCGACTACGAGCAGTACTTC
CDR3aa: CSVAVDYEQYF

j_gene: TRBJ2-2
v_gene: TRBV6-5
d_gene: NA
abundance: NA
CDR3nt: TGTGCCACATGGGGGCGCGTCGGCACCGGGGAGCTGTTTTTT
CDR3aa: CATWGRVGTGELFF

j_gene: TRBJ1-2
v_gene: TRBV15
d_gene: NA
abundance: once
CDR3nt: TGTGCCACCAGCAGAGACAGGGTCACTGGCTACACCTTC
CDR3aa: CATSRDRVTGYTF

j_gene: TRBJ2-7
v_gene: TRBV5-4
d_gene: NA
abundance: NA
CDR3nt: TGTGCCTCCCGACCTGACCTCCCCTCCTACGAGCAGTACTTC
CDR3aa: CASRPDLPSYEQYF

j_gene: TRBJ1-2
v_gene: TRBV5-4
d_gene: TRBD1
abundance: NA
CDR3nt: TGTGCCAGCAGCCCGGGTACGGACAGGCCGACATGGCTAACCTTC
CDR3aa: CASSPGTDRPTWLTF

j_gene: TRBJ2-3
v_gene: TRBV9
d_gene: NA
abundance: NA
CDR3nt: TGTGCCAGCAGCGTAGGGGTTTACAGCACAGATACGCAGTATTTT
CDR3aa: CASSVGVYSTDTQYF

j_gene: TRBJ2-5
v_gene: TRBV4-1
d_gene: TRBD2
abundance: once
CDR3nt: TGCGCCAGCAGCCACTCCCCGTCGGGGGGGGCAGAGACCCAGTACTTC
CDR3aa: CASSHSPSGGAETQYF

j_gene: TRBJ2-7
v_gene: TRBV7-7
d_gene: NA
abundance: NA
CDR3nt: TGTGCTAGCAGCCGCGGGACATCCTACGAGCAGTACTTC
CDR3aa: CASSRGTSYEQYF

j_gene: TRBJ2-7
v_gene: TRBV28
d_gene: NA
abundance: NA
CDR3nt: TGTGCCAGCAGTTCTGTCAGGGTTTCCTACGAGCAGTACTTC
CDR3aa: CASSSVRVSYEQYF

j_gene: TRBJ1-1
v_gene: TRBV7-3
d_gene: NA
abundance: few
CDR3nt: TGTGCCAGCAGCTTAAGGGCAGGTTACTCTGAAGCTTTCTTT
CDR3aa: CASSLRAGYSEAFF

j_gene: TRBJ1-6
v_gene: TRBV5-1
d_gene: NA
abundance: NA
CDR3nt: TGCGCCAGCAGCTACACACCGGGACACGACCCCTCCTATAATTCACCCCTCCACTTT
CDR3aa: CASSYTPGHDPSYNSPLHF

j_gene: TRBJ1-1
v_gene: TRBV29-1
d_gene: NA
abundance: NA
CDR3nt: TGCAGCGTTGTCACTGAAAACCAAATGAACACTGAAGCTTTCTTT
CDR3aa: CSVVTENQMNTEAFF

j_gene: TRBJ2-2
v_gene: TRBV9
d_gene: NA
abundance: NA
CDR3nt: TGTGCCAGCAGCGTAGAACAGGGCGGAAGGTTCGCGGAGCTGTTTTTT
CDR3aa: CASSVEQGGRFAELFF

j_gene: TRBJ2-7
v_gene: TRBV7-6
d_gene: NA
abundance: NA
CDR3nt: TGTGCCAGCAGCTTCGAGAGCGGGTACGAGCAGTACTTC
CDR3aa: CASSFESGYEQYF

j_gene: TRBJ2-2
v_gene: TRBV2
d_gene: NA
abundance: NA
CDR3nt: TGTGCCAGCAGTGAAGAGGGGAGGTCCACCGGGGAGCTGTTTTTT
CDR3aa: CASSEEGRSTGELFF

j_gene: TRBJ1-6
v_gene: TRBV5-1
d_gene: NA
abundance: NA
CDR3nt: TGCGCCAGCAGCTTGGTCGGGGTGAACTCACCCCTCCACTTT
CDR3aa: CASSLVGVNSPLHF

j_gene: TRBJ1-6
v_gene: TRBV5-1
d_gene: NA
abundance: NA
CDR3nt: TGCGCCAGCAGCTTGGGGGCGGATAATTCACCCCTCCACTTT
CDR3aa: CASSLGADNSPLHF

j_gene: TRBJ2-7
v_gene: TRBV6-6
d_gene: NA
abundance: NA
CDR3nt: TGTGCCAGCAGTTACGCGCTCGGTCGAGAGCAGTACTTC
CDR3aa: CASSYALGREQYF

j_gene: TRBJ2-3
v_gene: TRBV20-1
d_gene: NA
abundance: NA
CDR3nt: TGCAGTGCGGACAGAACAGATACGCAGTATTTT
CDR3aa: CSADRTDTQYF

j_gene: TRBJ2-3
v_gene: TRBV4-2
d_gene: NA
abundance: NA
CDR3nt: TGTGCCAGCAGCCAAGAAGGGCGGACATCCCTCATAGCTACGCAGTATTTT
CDR3aa: CASSQEGRTSLIATQYF

j_gene: TRBJ1-3
v_gene: TRBV6-5
d_gene: NA
abundance: NA
CDR3nt: TGTGCCAGCAGTCAAACAGGGACTAACACCATATATTTT
CDR3aa: CASSQTGTNTIYF

j_gene: TRBJ2-7
v_gene: TRBV7-2
d_gene: NA
abundance: NA
CDR3nt: TGTGCCAGCAGCCGGGACGGGAGCTCCTACGAGCAGTACTTC
CDR3aa: CASSRDGSSYEQYF